Included here is one T cell receptor (beta chain) sequence, with context. The sample comes from a study of blood T cell repertoires in COVID-19. In the authors' workflow: Amplified reference gene primers provided the basis for estimating nucleated cell counts. Sequencing used immunoSEQ multiplex PCR; TCRdb keeps in-frame clones, though not all of them. V and J calls and clone size follow that table, whereas D and trimming were derived from the DNA. The top ten clones hold about 5% of a sample with around 180,000 clones, 65% to 85% of them seen once. CDR3 length: 12 residues. CDR1 and CDR2 from the germline V gene are MDHEN and SYDVKM. Trimming removed 7 bases at V and 5 bases at J, with 8 bases between.

The origin of this receptor is a woman between 25 and 40 years old with acute or convalescent COVID-19. Sequencing used peripheral blood. The chain carries TRBV28 and TRBJ2-2; D is possibly TRBD2 (6 bases). CDR3 protein: CASTRETGELFF. The CDR3 DNA sequence: TGTGCCAGCACGCGGGAAACCGGGGAGCTGTTTTTT.